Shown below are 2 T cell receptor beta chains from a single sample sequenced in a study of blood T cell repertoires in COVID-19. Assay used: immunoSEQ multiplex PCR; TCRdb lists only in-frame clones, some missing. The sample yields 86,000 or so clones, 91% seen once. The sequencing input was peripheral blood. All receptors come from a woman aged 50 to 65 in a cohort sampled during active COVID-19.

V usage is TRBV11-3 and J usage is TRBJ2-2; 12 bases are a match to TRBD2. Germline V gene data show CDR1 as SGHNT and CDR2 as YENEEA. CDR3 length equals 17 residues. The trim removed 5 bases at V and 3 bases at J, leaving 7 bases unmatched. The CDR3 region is CASSRTSGTIDTGELFF. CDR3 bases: TGTGCCAGCAGCCGGACTAGCGGGACGATTGACACCGGGGAGCTGTTTTTT.

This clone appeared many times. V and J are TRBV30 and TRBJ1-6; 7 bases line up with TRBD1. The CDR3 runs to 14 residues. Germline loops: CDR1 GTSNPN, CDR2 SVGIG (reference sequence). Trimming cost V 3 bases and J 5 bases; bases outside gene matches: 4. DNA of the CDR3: TGTGCCTGGAGAAGACAGGGAGATAATTCACCCCTCCACTTT. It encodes CAWRRQGDNSPLHF.